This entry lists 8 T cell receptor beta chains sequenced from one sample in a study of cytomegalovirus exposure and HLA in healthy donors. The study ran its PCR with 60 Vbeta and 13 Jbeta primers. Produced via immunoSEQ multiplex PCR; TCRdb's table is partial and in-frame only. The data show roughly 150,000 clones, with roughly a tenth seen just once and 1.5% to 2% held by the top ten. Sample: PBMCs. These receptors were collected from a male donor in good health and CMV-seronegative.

CDR3 region: CASTEGVYNEQFF. In DNA form, the CDR3 reads TGCGCCAGCACCGAGGGAGTTTACAATGAGCAGTTCTTC. The chain couples TRBV5-1 to TRBJ2-1; a possible D gene is TRBD2 (5 bases). The CDR3 contains 13 residues. Germline V gene sequence: CDR1 SGHRS, CDR2 YFSETQ. With 6 bases removed from V and 4 bases from J, the gap between germline ends came to 11 bases. The full variable domain, completed using reference TRBV5-1 and TRBJ2-1, is KAGVTQTPRYLIKTRGQQVTLSCSPISGHRSVSWYQQTPGQGLQFLFEYFSETQRNKGNFPGRFSGRQFSNSRSEMNVSTLELGDSALYLCASTEGVYNEQFFGPGTRLTVL.

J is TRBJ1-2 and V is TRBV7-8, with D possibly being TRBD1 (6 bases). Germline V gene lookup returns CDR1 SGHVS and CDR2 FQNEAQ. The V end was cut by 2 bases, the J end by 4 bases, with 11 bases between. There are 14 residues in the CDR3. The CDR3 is CASSLKGRGYGYTF. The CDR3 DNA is TGTGCCAGCAGCTTAAAAGGCAGGGGCTATGGCTACACCTTC.

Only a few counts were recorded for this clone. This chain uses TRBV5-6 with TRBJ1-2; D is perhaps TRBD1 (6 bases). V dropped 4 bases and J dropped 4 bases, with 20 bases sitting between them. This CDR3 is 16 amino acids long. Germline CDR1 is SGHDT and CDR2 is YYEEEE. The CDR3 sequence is CASSAGTLEPLYGYTF. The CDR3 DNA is TGTGCCAGCAGCGCCGGGACACTGGAGCCCCTCTATGGCTACACCTTC.

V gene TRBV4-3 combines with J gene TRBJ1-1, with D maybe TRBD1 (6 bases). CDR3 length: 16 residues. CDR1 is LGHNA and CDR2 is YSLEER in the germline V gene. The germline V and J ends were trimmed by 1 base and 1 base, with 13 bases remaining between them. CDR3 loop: CASSQATGLGNTEAFF. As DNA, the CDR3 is TGCGCCAGCAGCCAAGCTACAGGGTTGGGGAACACTGAAGCTTTCTTT.

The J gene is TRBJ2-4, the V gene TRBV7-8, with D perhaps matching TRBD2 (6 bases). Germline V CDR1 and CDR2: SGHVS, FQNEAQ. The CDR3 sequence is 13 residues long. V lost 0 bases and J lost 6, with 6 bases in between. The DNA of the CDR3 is TGTGCCAGCAGCTTAGCGCGGGGAAACATTCAGTACTTC. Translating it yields CASSLARGNIQYF.

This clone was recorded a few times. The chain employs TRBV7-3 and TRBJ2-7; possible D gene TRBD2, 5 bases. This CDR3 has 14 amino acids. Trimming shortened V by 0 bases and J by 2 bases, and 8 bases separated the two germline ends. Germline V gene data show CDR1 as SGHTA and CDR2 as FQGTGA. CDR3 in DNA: TGTGCCAGCAGCTTAACGGGAGAGGCCTACGAGCAGTACTTC. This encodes CASSLTGEAYEQYF.

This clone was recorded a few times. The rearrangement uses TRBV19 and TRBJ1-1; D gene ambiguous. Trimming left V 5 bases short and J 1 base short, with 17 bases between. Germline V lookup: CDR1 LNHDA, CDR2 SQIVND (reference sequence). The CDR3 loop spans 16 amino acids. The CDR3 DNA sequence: TGTGCCAGTAGTTCGATATGGGGAGGCGAGAACACTGAAGCTTTCTTT. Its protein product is CASSSIWGGENTEAFF.

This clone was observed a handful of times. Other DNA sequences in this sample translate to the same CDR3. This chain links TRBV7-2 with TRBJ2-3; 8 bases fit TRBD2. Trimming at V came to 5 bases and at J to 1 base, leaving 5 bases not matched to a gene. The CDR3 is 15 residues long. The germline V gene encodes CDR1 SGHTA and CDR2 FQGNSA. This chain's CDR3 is CASSPAGAGTDTQYF. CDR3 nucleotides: TGTGCCAGCAGCCCAGCGGGGGCCGGCACAGATACGCAGTATTTT. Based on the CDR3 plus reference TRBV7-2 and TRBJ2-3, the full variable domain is GAGVSQSPSNKVTEKGKDVELRCDPISGHTALYWYRQSLGQGLEFLIYFQGNSAPDKSGLPSDRFSAERTGGSVSTLTIQRTQQEDSAVYLCASSPAGAGTDTQYFGPGTRLTVL.